The clone carrying this TCR beta chain was seen only a few times. Antigen: not known. This sample was taken from a study of cytomegalovirus exposure and HLA in healthy donors. Overall study findings and caveats: Later analysis identified around 15,000 TCR beta sequences associated with HLA alleles, using a false discovery rate threshold of 0.05. In an earlier analysis, about 87% or about 30%: the productive usage of most TCR beta V segments. The CMV antigen specificity of a few CMV-associated chains was confirmed through in vitro analysis.

Use of 60 Vbeta and 13 Jbeta primers characterized the PCR. Profiling relied on immunoSEQ multiplex PCR, and the TCRdb table lists in-frame clones only, not all of them. The profile shows some 150,000 clones, 76% of them singletons. Germline V gene sequence: CDR1 MDHEN, CDR2 SYDVKM. Trimming took off 5 bases at V and 9 bases at J, with 26 bases between the two ends. CDR3 length equals 18 residues. This TCR was recovered from a female donor in good health and CMV-seropositive. Sequences were obtained from PBMCs. The genes are TRBV28 and TRBJ1-6; TRBD1 is a possible D gene (5 bases). In DNA form, the CDR3 reads TGTGCCAGCAGTACCGCGGGGGAGAGCGGTGTTCAAATTTCACCCCTCCACTTT. This gives the protein CASSTAGESGVQISPLHF.